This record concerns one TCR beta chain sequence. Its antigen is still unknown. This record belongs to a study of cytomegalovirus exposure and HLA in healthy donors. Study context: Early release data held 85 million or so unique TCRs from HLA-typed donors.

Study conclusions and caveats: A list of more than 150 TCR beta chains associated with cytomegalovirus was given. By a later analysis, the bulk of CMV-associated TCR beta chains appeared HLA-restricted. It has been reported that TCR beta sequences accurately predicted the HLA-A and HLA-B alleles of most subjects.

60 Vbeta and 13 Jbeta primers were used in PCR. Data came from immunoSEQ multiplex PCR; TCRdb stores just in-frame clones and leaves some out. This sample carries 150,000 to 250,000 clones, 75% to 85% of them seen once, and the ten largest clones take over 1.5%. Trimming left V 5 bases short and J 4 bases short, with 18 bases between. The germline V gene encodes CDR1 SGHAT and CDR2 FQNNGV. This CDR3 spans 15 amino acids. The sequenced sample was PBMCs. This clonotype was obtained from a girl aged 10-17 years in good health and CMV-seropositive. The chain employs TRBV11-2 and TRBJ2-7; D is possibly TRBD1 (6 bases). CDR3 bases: TGTGCCAGCAGCCTAGGACAGCTTAACCGTTACGAGCAGTACTTC. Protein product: CASSLGQLNRYEQYF.